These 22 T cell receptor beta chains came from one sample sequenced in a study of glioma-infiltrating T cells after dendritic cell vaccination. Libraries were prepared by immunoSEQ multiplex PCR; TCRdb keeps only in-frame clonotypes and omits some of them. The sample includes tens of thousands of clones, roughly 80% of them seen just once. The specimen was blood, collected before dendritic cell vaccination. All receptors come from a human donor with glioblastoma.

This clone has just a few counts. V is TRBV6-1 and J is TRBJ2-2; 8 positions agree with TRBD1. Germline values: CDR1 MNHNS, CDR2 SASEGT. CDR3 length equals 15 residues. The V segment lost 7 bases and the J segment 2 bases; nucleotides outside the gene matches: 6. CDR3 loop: CASTQGTGNTGELFF. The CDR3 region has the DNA TGTGCCAGCACTCAAGGGACAGGTAACACCGGGGAGCTGTTTTTT.

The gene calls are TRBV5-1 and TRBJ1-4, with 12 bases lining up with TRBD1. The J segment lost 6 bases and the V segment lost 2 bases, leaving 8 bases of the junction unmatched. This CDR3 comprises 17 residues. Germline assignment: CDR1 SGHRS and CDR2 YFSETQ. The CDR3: CASSFGTGGAIDEKLFF. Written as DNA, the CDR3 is TGCGCCAGCAGCTTTGGGACAGGGGGCGCGATAGATGAAAAACTGTTTTTT.

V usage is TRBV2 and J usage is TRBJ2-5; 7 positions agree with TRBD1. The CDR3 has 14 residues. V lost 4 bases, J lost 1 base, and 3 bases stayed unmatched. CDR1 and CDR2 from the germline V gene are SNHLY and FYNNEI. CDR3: CASSVGQIQETQYF. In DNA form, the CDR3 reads TGTGCCAGCAGTGTGGGACAGATCCAAGAGACCCAGTACTTC.

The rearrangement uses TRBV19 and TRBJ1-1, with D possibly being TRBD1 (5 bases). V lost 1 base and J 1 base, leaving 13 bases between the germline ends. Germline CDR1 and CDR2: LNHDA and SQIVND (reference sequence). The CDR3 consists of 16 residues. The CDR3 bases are TGTGCCAGTAGTATAGGTCCGTGGGGCGCGAACACTGAAGCTTTCTTT. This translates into CASSIGPWGANTEAFF.

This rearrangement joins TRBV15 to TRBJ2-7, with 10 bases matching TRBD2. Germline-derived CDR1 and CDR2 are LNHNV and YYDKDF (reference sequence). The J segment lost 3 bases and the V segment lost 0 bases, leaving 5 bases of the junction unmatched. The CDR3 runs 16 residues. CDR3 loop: CATSRDRLAGVYEQYV. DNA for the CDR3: TGTGCCACCAGCAGAGATCGGCTAGCGGGAGTCTACGAGCAGTACGTC.

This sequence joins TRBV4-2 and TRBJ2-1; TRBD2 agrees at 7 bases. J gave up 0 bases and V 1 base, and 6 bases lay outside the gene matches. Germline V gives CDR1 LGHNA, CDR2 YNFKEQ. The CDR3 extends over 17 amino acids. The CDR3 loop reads CASSQVLGGSSYNEQFF. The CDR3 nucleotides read TGTGCCAGCAGCCAAGTTTTAGGCGGGAGCTCCTACAATGAGCAGTTCTTC.

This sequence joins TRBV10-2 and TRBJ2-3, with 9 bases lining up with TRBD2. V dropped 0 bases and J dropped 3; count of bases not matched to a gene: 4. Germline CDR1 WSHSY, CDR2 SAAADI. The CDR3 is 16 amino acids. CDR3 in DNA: TGCGCCAGCAGTGAGTCGGCGACTAGCGGTACAGATACGCAGTATTTT. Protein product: CASSESATSGTDTQYF.

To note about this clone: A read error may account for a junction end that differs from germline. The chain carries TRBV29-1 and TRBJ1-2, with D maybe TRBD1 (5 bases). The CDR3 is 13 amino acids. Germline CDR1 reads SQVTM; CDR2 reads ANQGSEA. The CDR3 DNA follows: TGCAGCGTTGGTGTGGGCAGGGTGGATGGCCACACCTTC. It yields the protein CSVGVGRVDGHTF. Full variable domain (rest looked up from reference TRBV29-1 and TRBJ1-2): SAVISQKPSRDICQRGTSLTIQCQVDSQVTMMFWYRQQPGQSLTLIATANQGSEATYESGFVIDKFPISRPNLTFSTLTVSNMSPEDSSIYLCSVGVGRVDGHTFGSGTRLTVV.

DNA of the CDR3: TGTGCCAGCAGCTCAACCTCACAGGGGTGGTGGGGGGATGAAAAACTGTTTTTT. Amino acids: CASSSTSQGWWGDEKLFF. This chain uses TRBV7-9 with TRBJ1-4; 7 bases align to TRBD1. V was clipped by 4 bases and J by 6 bases; unmatched bases: 17. Germline V CDR1 and CDR2: SEHNR, FQNEAQ (reference sequence). The CDR3 runs to 18 residues. Looking up the rest from reference TRBV7-9 and TRBJ1-4 gives the full variable domain: DTGVSQNPRHKITKRGQNVTFRCDPISEHNRLYWYRQTLGQGPEFLTYFQNEAQLEKSRLLSDRFSAERPKGSFSTLEIQRTEQGDSAMYLCASSSTSQGWWGDEKLFFGSGTQLSVL.

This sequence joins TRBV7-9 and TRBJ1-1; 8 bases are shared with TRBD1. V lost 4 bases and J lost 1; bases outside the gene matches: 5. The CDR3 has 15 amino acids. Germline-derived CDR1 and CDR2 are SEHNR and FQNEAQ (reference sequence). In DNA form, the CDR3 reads TGTGCCAGCAGCTCGGGACAGGCGCCGAACACTGAAGCTTTCTTT. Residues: CASSSGQAPNTEAFF.

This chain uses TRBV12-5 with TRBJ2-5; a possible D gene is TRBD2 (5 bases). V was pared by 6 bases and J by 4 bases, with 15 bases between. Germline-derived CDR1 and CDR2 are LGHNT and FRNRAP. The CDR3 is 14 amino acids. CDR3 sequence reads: CASGEGESGETQYF. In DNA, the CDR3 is TGTGCTAGTGGCGAGGGTGAAAGCGGAGAGACCCAGTACTTC.

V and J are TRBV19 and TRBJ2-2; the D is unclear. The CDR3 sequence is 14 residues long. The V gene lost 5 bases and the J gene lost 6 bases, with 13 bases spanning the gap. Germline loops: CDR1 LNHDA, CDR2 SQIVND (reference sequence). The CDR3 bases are TGTGCCAGTAGTCCAGTACCCAGATCCGGGGAGCTGTTTTTT. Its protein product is CASSPVPRSGELFF.

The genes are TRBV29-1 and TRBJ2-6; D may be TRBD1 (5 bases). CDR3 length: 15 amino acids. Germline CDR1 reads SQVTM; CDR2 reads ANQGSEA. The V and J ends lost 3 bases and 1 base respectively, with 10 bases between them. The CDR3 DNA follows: TGCAGCGTTGACATAACAGGATCTGGGGCCAACGTCCTGACTTTC. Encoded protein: CSVDITGSGANVLTF.

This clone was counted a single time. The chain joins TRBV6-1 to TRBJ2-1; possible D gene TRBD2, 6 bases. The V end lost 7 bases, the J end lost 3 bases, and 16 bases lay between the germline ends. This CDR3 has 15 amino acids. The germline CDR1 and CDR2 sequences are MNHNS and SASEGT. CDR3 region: CASTEGGLGYNEQFF. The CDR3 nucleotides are TGTGCCAGCACCGAAGGAGGGTTAGGCTACAATGAGCAGTTCTTC.

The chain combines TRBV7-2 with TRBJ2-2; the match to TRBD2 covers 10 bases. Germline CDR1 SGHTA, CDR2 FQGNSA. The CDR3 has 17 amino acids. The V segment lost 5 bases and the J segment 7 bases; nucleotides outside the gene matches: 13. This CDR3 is CASSVLAGVSDGGELFF. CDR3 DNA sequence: TGTGCCAGCAGCGTTCTAGCGGGAGTTTCCGATGGCGGGGAGCTGTTTTTT.

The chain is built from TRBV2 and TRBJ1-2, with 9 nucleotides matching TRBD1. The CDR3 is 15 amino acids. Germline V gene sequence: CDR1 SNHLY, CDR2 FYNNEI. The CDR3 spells CATPTRDRARHGYTF. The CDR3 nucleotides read TGTGCAACCCCAACCCGGGACAGGGCCCGCCATGGCTACACCTTC. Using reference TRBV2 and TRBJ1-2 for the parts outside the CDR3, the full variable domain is EPEVTQTPSHQVTQMGQEVILRCVPISNHLYFYWYRQILGQKVEFLVSFYNNEISEKSEIFDDQFSVERPDGSNFTLKIRSTKLEDSAMYFCATPTRDRARHGYTFGSGTRLTVV.

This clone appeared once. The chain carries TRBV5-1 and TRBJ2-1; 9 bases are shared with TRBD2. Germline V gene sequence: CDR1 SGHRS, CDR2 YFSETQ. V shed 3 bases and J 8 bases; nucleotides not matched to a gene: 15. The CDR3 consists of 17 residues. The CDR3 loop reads CASSWGTREGTLDEQFF. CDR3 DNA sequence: TGCGCCAGCAGCTGGGGAACGCGGGAGGGGACTTTGGATGAGCAGTTCTTC.

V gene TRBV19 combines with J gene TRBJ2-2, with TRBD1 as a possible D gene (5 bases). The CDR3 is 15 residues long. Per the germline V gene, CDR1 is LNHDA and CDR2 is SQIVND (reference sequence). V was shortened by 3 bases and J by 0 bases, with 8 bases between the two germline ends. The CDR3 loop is CASSIPGSNTGELFF. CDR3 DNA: TGTGCCAGTAGTATTCCAGGGTCGAACACCGGGGAGCTGTTTTTT.

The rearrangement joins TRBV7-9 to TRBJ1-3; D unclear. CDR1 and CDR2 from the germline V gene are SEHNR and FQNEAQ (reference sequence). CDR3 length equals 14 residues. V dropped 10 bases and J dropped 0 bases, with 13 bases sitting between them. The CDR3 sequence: CAKSDSSSGNTIYF. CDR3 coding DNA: TGTGCCAAAAGCGACTCGAGCTCTGGAAACACCATATATTTT.

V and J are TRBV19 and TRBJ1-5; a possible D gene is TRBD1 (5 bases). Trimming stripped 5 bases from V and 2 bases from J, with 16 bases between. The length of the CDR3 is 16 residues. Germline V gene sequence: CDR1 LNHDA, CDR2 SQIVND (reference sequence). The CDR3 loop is CASSRSRGGGNQPQHF. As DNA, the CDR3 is TGTGCCAGTAGTCGTTCTAGGGGTGGTGGCAATCAGCCCCAGCATTTT. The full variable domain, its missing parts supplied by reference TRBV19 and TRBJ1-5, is DGGITQSPKYLFRKEGQNVTLSCEQNLNHDAMYWYRQDPGQGLRLIYYSQIVNDFQKGDIAEGYSVSREKKESFPLTVTSAQKNPTAFYLCASSRSRGGGNQPQHFGDGTRLSIL.

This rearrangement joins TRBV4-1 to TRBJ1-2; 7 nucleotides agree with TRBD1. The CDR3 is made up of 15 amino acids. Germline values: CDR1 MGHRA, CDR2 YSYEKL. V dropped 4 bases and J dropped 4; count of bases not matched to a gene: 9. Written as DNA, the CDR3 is TGCGCCAGCAGCCCACGACAGGGTGCCAGCTATGGCTACACCTTC. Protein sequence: CASSPRQGASYGYTF.

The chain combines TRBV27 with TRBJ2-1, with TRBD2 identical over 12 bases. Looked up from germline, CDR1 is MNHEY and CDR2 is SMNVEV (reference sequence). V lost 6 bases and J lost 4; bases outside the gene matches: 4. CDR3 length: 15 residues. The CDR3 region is CASRLAGGLYNEQFF. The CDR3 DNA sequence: TGTGCCAGCAGACTAGCGGGAGGCCTTTACAATGAGCAGTTCTTC.